One sample yielded the 25 T cell receptor beta chains listed below, sequenced in a study of T cell changes during pregnancy in multiple sclerosis. TCRdb's copy holds only in-frame clones and misses some; the assay was immunoSEQ multiplex PCR. The sample consists of tens of thousands of clones, 90% to 95% of them appearing once. This material consisted of CD4+ T cells from peripheral blood mononuclear cells, taken in the third trimester of pregnancy. Receptors were obtained from a female donor with multiple sclerosis, enrolled in a pregnancy study.

J is TRBJ1-1 and V is TRBV7-9, with TRBD1 identical over 7 bases. Germline CDR1 is SEHNR and CDR2 is FQNEAQ (reference sequence). V lost 4 bases to trimming and J lost 1 base; unmatched junction nucleotides: 15. The CDR3 sequence is 18 residues long. The CDR3 reads CASSSELGQLLRNTEAFF. CDR3 DNA sequence: TGTGCCAGCAGCTCCGAATTGGGACAGCTACTGCGGAACACTGAAGCTTTCTTT.

This clone has just one count. This chain links TRBV6-5 with TRBJ2-5; tentatively, D is TRBD2 (5 bases). The CDR3 runs 14 residues. Germline V lookup: CDR1 MNHEY, CDR2 SVGAGI. V was cut by 6 bases and J by 2 bases, with 13 bases left in between. CDR3 protein: CASRPFSDQETQYF. CDR3 sequence (DNA): TGTGCCAGCAGGCCGTTTAGCGATCAAGAGACCCAGTACTTC.

V gene TRBV4-1 combines with J gene TRBJ2-3, with a tentative D call TRBD1 (6 bases). Per germline, CDR1 MGHRA and CDR2 YSYEKL. V was trimmed by 0 bases and J by 1 base, leaving 14 bases between them. The CDR3 length is 17 residues. CDR3 protein: CASSQDQGPGRTDTQYF. The CDR3, as DNA: TGCGCCAGCAGCCAAGATCAGGGGCCGGGACGCACAGATACGCAGTATTTT.

The chain carries TRBV4-1 and TRBJ1-1; 9 nucleotides line up with TRBD1. Germline V lookup: CDR1 MGHRA, CDR2 YSYEKL. The CDR3 loop spans 15 amino acids. J gave up 0 bases and V 4 bases, and 3 bases lay outside the gene matches. The CDR3 nucleotides are TGCGCCAGCAGCCTGGACAGGGGACTGAACACTGAAGCTTTCTTT. Its translation is CASSLDRGLNTEAFF.

This sequence joins TRBV9 and TRBJ2-1; D unclear. Trimming took off 0 bases at V and 8 bases at J, with 9 bases between the two ends. CDR3 size: 13 residues. Germline V gene data show CDR1 as SGDLS and CDR2 as YYNGEE. In DNA, the CDR3 is TGTGCCAGCAGCGTAGGACTTTGGGATGAGCAGTTCTTC. Translating it yields CASSVGLWDEQFF.

CDR3 DNA: TGTGCCAGCAGCACCTACAAGGGGCAGCCCCAGCATTTT. It yields the protein CASSTYKGQPQHF. J is TRBJ1-5 and V is TRBV21-1; the listed D gene, TRBD1, was not tested against the DNA. TRBV21-1 is a recognized pseudogene. The CDR3 has 13 amino acids.

This sequence joins TRBV5-5 and TRBJ2-3; perhaps TRBD1 as D (5 bases). The V gene lost 2 bases and the J gene lost 4 bases, with 14 bases spanning the gap. This CDR3 has 15 amino acids. Germline loops: CDR1 SGHKS, CDR2 YYEKEE (reference sequence). The CDR3 is CASSFASGISDTQYF. CDR3 bases: TGTGCCAGCAGCTTCGCGTCAGGGATTTCAGATACGCAGTATTTT.

The chain recombines TRBV7-9 with TRBJ1-4; TRBD1 aligns across 8 bases. V lost 3 bases to trimming and J lost 8 bases; unmatched junction nucleotides: 5. The CDR3 loop spans 14 amino acids. Germline CDR1 is SEHNR and CDR2 is FQNEAQ (reference sequence). CDR3 DNA sequence: TGTGCCAGCAGCTTGACAGGGGAGGGCGAAAAACTGTTTTTT. The encoded protein is CASSLTGEGEKLFF.

The chain is built from TRBV5-1 and TRBJ1-5; D unresolved. Germline V lookup: CDR1 SGHRS, CDR2 YFSETQ. This CDR3 has 13 residues. V was cut by 2 bases and J by 4 bases, with 7 bases left in between. DNA for the CDR3: TGCGCCAGCAGCTTTTTTCCGAATCAGCCCCAGCATTTT. This translates into CASSFFPNQPQHF.

The chain recombines TRBV27 with TRBJ2-1, with 14 bases matching TRBD2. The CDR3 consists of 17 residues. Germline-derived CDR1 and CDR2 are MNHEY and SMNVEV (reference sequence). Trimming at V came to 5 bases and at J to 3 bases, leaving 6 bases not matched to a gene. CDR3 DNA: TGTGCCAGCAGTCCCCAGACTAGCGGGAGGGTCTACAATGAGCAGTTCTTC. It specifies CASSPQTSGRVYNEQFF.

The CDR3 DNA sequence: TGTGCCAGGAAAAGGGAAGGACAGGCACCTAATCAGCCCCAGCATTTT. Protein product: CARKREGQAPNQPQHF. V and J are TRBV19 and TRBJ1-5, with 7 bases lining up with TRBD1. The CDR3 has 16 amino acids. J was trimmed by 4 bases and V by 9 bases; bases with no gene match: 15. Germline V CDR1 and CDR2: LNHDA, SQIVND (reference sequence). Filled out from reference TRBV19 and TRBJ1-5, the complete variable domain reads DGGITQSPKYLFRKEGQNVTLSCEQNLNHDAMYWYRQDPGQGLRLIYYSQIVNDFQKGDIAEGYSVSREKKESFPLTVTSAQKNPTAFYLCARKREGQAPNQPQHFGDGTRLSIL.

The chain combines TRBV7-2 with TRBJ1-2, with D perhaps matching TRBD1 (6 bases). The CDR3 sequence is 16 residues long. V was trimmed by 1 base and J by 6 bases, leaving 18 bases between them. Germline assignment: CDR1 SGHTA and CDR2 FQGNSA. The chain's CDR3 is CASSLGGGRSFNGYTF. As DNA, the CDR3 is TGTGCCAGCAGCTTAGGGGGGGGCAGGAGCTTTAATGGCTACACCTTC.

This rearrangement joins TRBV6-5 to TRBJ1-5; D remains unclear. Between the trimmed V and J ends, which lost 4 bases and 4 bases, there was a span of 8 bases. Germline V gives CDR1 MNHEY, CDR2 SVGAGI. The CDR3 runs to 13 residues. CDR3 in amino acids: CASSSSPNQPQHF. The CDR3 region has the DNA TGTGCCAGCAGTTCGTCCCCGAATCAGCCCCAGCATTTT.

The J gene is TRBJ1-5, the V gene TRBV18, with a weak D call TRBD1 (5 bases). The germline V and J ends were trimmed by 4 bases and 6 bases, with 16 bases remaining between them. The germline V gene has CDR1 KGHSH and CDR2 LQKENI. The CDR3 runs to 15 residues. In DNA, the CDR3 is TGTGCCAGCTCACACTACAGCGATCAGGGTCAGCCCCAGCATTTT. Its protein is CASSHYSDQGQPQHF.

Notes on this clone: Relative to the germline gene, one junction end is altered; a read error may explain this. The chain couples TRBV7-9 to TRBJ2-2; TRBD1 matches 7 bases. CDR1 is SEHNR, CDR2 FQNEAQ, per germline (reference sequence). The CDR3 has 14 residues. DNA for the CDR3: TGTGCCAGCAGCTCGGGACAGAACGCCGGGGAGCTGTTTTTT. Protein sequence: CASSSGQNAGELFF.

V gene TRBV5-4 combines with J gene TRBJ2-7, with 7 bases lining up with TRBD2. The V and J ends lost 2 bases and 5 bases, in that order; junction bases with no gene match: 4. Germline V CDR1 and CDR2: SGHNT, YYREEE (reference sequence). This CDR3 spans 13 amino acids. CDR3: CASSLRAGDEQYF. The CDR3 DNA reads as TGTGCCAGCAGCTTACGGGCGGGAGACGAGCAGTACTTC. Full variable domain (remainder filled in from reference TRBV5-4 and TRBJ2-7): ETGVTQSPTHLIKTRGQQVTLRCSSQSGHNTVSWYQQALGQGPQFIFQYYREEENGRGNFPPRFSGLQFPNYSSELNVNALELDDSALYLCASSLRAGDEQYFGPGTRLTVT.

The chain is built from TRBV28 and TRBJ1-2; 7 bases agree with TRBD1. V lost 8 bases and J lost 5; bases outside the gene matches: 5. This CDR3 spans 12 amino acids. Germline CDR1 is MDHEN and CDR2 is SYDVKM. The CDR3 loop reads CASLGQSYGYTF. CDR3 DNA sequence: TGTGCCAGCCTGGGACAGTCGTATGGCTACACCTTC.

This clone has just a few counts. V gene TRBV7-8 combines with J gene TRBJ1-4; D possibly corresponds to TRBD1 (5 bases). Near its end, the DNA agrees better with TRBJ2-2, so the J call may be wrong. The CDR3 is made up of 12 amino acids. CDR1 is SGHVS, CDR2 FQNEAQ, per germline. The chain's CDR3 is CASSLGQQELFF. The CDR3 DNA reads TGTGCCAGCAGCTTAGGACAGCAGGAGCTGTTTTTT.

The chain recombines TRBV5-4 with TRBJ2-2, with 12 bases fitting TRBD2. J gave up 1 base and V 4 bases, and 2 bases lay outside the gene matches. The germline V gene encodes CDR1 SGHNT and CDR2 YYREEE (reference sequence). This CDR3 contains 16 residues. Here the CDR3 DNA reads TGTGCCAGCAGCAAGGGACTAGCGGGGAACACCGGGGAGCTGTTTTTT. As protein: CASSKGLAGNTGELFF.

V usage is TRBV10-3 and J usage is TRBJ1-1, with D unclear. The CDR3 has 18 amino acids. Between the trimmed V and J ends, which lost 6 bases and 0 bases, there was a span of 23 bases. Germline CDR1 ENHRY, CDR2 SYGVKD. The CDR3 sequence is CAIRRADRLGYMNTEAFF. The CDR3 bases are TGTGCCATCAGAAGAGCGGATCGGTTGGGGTATATGAACACTGAAGCTTTCTTT.

The chain has TRBV28 and TRBJ1-5, with 7 positions matching TRBD1. The CDR3 covers 14 residues. The V segment lost 1 base and the J segment 6 bases; nucleotides outside the gene matches: 3. Germline CDR1 is MDHEN and CDR2 is SYDVKM. Here the CDR3 reads CASSLSGQSQPQHF. In DNA, the CDR3 is TGTGCCAGCAGTTTATCGGGACAGAGTCAGCCCCAGCATTTT.

V gene TRBV27 combines with J gene TRBJ1-5; D ambiguous. The V end lost 3 bases, the J end lost 6 bases, and 9 bases lay between the germline ends. The length of the CDR3 is 13 residues. From germline, CDR1 is MNHEY and CDR2 SMNVEV (reference sequence). CDR3 region: CASSFDRGQPQHF. The CDR3 coding sequence is TGTGCCAGCAGTTTCGATCGAGGTCAGCCCCAGCATTTT.

The CDR3 region has the DNA TGTGCCAGTAGTATCCAGGGCTCTGGCGGGATGCGATACAATGAGCAGTTCTTC. Protein sequence: CASSIQGSGGMRYNEQFF. The rearrangement joins TRBV19 to TRBJ2-1; D may be TRBD2 (6 bases). The V end lost 3 bases, the J end lost 4 bases, and 22 bases lay between the germline ends. Germline CDR1 LNHDA, CDR2 SQIVND (reference sequence). The CDR3 runs 18 residues.

The chain links TRBV2 to TRBJ1-1, with D maybe TRBD1 (5 bases). The CDR3 covers 15 residues. With 6 bases removed from V and 2 bases from J, the gap between germline ends came to 16 bases. Germline V gene lookup returns CDR1 SNHLY and CDR2 FYNNEI. This CDR3 is CASRPRDRKNTEAFF. In DNA, the CDR3 is TGTGCCAGCAGGCCTAGAGACAGAAAAAACACTGAAGCTTTCTTT.

The chain uses TRBV7-9 and TRBJ2-2; D ambiguous. This CDR3 comprises 13 residues. Germline V gives CDR1 SEHNR, CDR2 FQNEAQ (reference sequence). Trimming removed 5 bases at V and 1 base at J, with 5 bases between. CDR3 amino acids: CASSIQNTGELFF. CDR3 sequence (DNA): TGTGCCAGCAGCATACAGAACACCGGGGAGCTGTTTTTT.